Below are 24 T cell receptor beta chains sequenced from a single sample in a study of radiation and T cells in renal cell carcinoma. Time point in this sample: blood 2 weeks post-SBRT. Indicated treatment: 15 Gy SBRT to primary tumor, nephrectomy 4 weeks later. Sequencing used immunoSEQ multiplex PCR; TCRdb keeps in-frame clones, though not all of them. The repertoire consists of about 120,000 clones, with about four fifths occurring once and the leading ten covering approximately 5%. The sample was blood, taken from a patient whose treatment included radiotherapy and nephrectomy. The receptors here all came from a man over 45 with renal cell carcinoma.

This clone was counted at least ten times. The chain recombines TRBV5-4 with TRBJ2-5; a weak D match, TRBD1 (6 bases). The CDR3 is made up of 14 amino acids. CDR1 SGHNT and CDR2 YYREEE come from the germline V gene (reference sequence). Trimming pared 2 bases from V and 4 bases from J, leaving 12 bases between. The chain's CDR3 is CASSLFQGSETQYF. DNA of the CDR3: TGTGCCAGCAGCTTATTCCAGGGGTCAGAGACCCAGTACTTC.

V and J are TRBV19 and TRBJ2-6; 7 nucleotides agree with TRBD2. This CDR3 is built from 15 residues. The J segment lost 1 base and the V segment lost 6 bases, leaving 3 bases of the junction unmatched. CDR1 and CDR2 (germline): LNHDA, SQIVND (reference sequence). The CDR3 region is CASSGRLSGANVLTF. CDR3 DNA sequence: TGTGCCAGTAGCGGGAGGTTATCTGGGGCCAACGTCCTGACTTTC.

In its sample, this clone was seen a few times. The V and J genes are TRBV7-9 and TRBJ1-2; D perhaps matches TRBD1 (5 bases). The germline V gene has CDR1 SEHNR and CDR2 FQNEAQ (reference sequence). V lost 7 bases and J 4 bases, leaving 16 bases between the germline ends. The CDR3 contains 14 residues. The CDR3 here is CASIGRELAYGYTF. CDR3 DNA sequence: TGTGCCAGCATCGGCAGGGAACTAGCCTATGGCTACACCTTC.

CDR3 in amino acids: CASSFMGAESTEAFF. DNA of the CDR3: TGTGCCAGCAGTTTCATGGGGGCGGAGTCCACTGAAGCTTTCTTT. This chain uses TRBV28 with TRBJ1-1; D possibly corresponds to TRBD1 (6 bases). V lost 3 bases, J lost 4 bases, and 15 bases lay in between. The CDR3 covers 15 residues. The germline V gene has CDR1 MDHEN and CDR2 SYDVKM. Complete variable domain (other parts from reference TRBV28 and TRBJ1-1): DVKVTQSSRYLVKRTGEKVFLECVQDMDHENMFWYRQDPGLGLRLIYFSYDVKMKEKGDIPEGYSVSREKKERFSLILESASTNQTSMYLCASSFMGAESTEAFFGQGTRLTVV.

The chain employs TRBV20-1 and TRBJ1-1, with D uncertain. CDR1 is DFQATT and CDR2 is SNEGSKA in the germline V gene (reference sequence). This CDR3 comprises 11 residues. Trimming pared 2 bases from V and 9 bases from J, leaving 10 bases between. Here the CDR3 reads CSARSGSKAFF. DNA of the CDR3: TGCAGTGCTAGATCCGGGTCAAAAGCTTTCTTT.

The genes are TRBV19 and TRBJ2-1; 8 nucleotides line up with TRBD2. Germline assignment: CDR1 LNHDA and CDR2 SQIVND (reference sequence). Germline trimming cut 7 bases from V and 6 bases from J; bases unmatched to any gene: 11. This CDR3 spans 15 amino acids. This CDR3 is CASTKAERESNEQFF. In DNA, the CDR3 is TGTGCCAGTACTAAAGCTGAGCGGGAGAGCAATGAGCAGTTCTTC. Based on the CDR3 plus reference TRBV19 and TRBJ2-1, the full variable domain is DGGITQSPKYLFRKEGQNVTLSCEQNLNHDAMYWYRQDPGQGLRLIYYSQIVNDFQKGDIAEGYSVSREKKESFPLTVTSAQKNPTAFYLCASTKAERESNEQFFGPGTRLTVL.

The chain links TRBV6-1 to TRBJ1-2, with 7 positions matching TRBD1. This CDR3 region has 15 residues. Germline V gene data show CDR1 as MNHNS and CDR2 as SASEGT. With V trimmed by 1 base and J by 3 bases, 5 bases remained unmatched. CDR3 amino acids: CASSEEGGGHYGYTF. As DNA, the CDR3 is TGTGCCAGCAGTGAAGAAGGGGGCGGCCACTATGGCTACACCTTC.

The CDR3 DNA follows: TGTGCCAGCAGCTCAACACTACGACTAGCGGGAGTTAGGTCCTACGAGCAGTACTTC. Translated: CASSSTLRLAGVRSYEQYF. V is TRBV5-6 and J is TRBJ2-7; TRBD2 matches at 12 bases. CDR1 is SGHDT, CDR2 YYEEEE, per germline. V trimming: 3 bases; J trimming: 1 base; junction bases outside the gene matches: 14. This CDR3 spans 19 amino acids.

In nucleotides, the CDR3 is TGCGCCAGCAGCTTGGCTCTAGCGGGACCCGGGGAGCTGTTTTTT. Amino acids: CASSLALAGPGELFF. The J gene is TRBJ2-2, the V gene TRBV5-1, with 9 bases fitting TRBD2. The J segment lost 6 bases and the V segment lost 0 bases, leaving 3 bases of the junction unmatched. This CDR3 comprises 15 residues. Germline V gene lookup returns CDR1 SGHRS and CDR2 YFSETQ.

The chain uses TRBV2 and TRBJ2-3, with no clear D. Deletions cut 1 base from V and 2 bases from J, with 10 bases between. In germline, CDR1 is SNHLY, CDR2 FYNNEI. The CDR3 is 15 amino acids. CDR3 in DNA: TGTGCCAGCAGTGAAGGGGTAGGGCCCACAGATACGCAGTATTTT. This encodes CASSEGVGPTDTQYF.

This clone was detected only once. Different DNA sequences within this sample yield the same CDR3. The V and J genes are TRBV5-4 and TRBJ1-3; 11 bases fit TRBD1. The CDR3 extends over 17 amino acids. Germline V gene sequence: CDR1 SGHNT, CDR2 YYREEE (reference sequence). Trimming at V came to 4 bases and at J to 0 bases, leaving 6 bases not matched to a gene. The CDR3, as DNA: TGTGCCAGCAGCCGGGACAGGGGGAGTGGCTCTGGAAACACCATATATTTT. As protein: CASSRDRGSGSGNTIYF.

J is TRBJ1-5 and V is TRBV6-6; no reliable D call. The CDR3 runs 14 residues. Trimming cost V 6 bases and J 0 bases, with 9 bases left between them. Germline CDR1 reads MNHNY; CDR2 reads SVGAGI (reference sequence). CDR3 loop: CASSSGNSNQPQHF. For the CDR3, the DNA is TGTGCCAGCAGCTCGGGAAATAGCAATCAGCCCCAGCATTTT.

This clone was seen a few times. The V and J genes are TRBV10-1 and TRBJ2-7; 12 positions match TRBD2. With 10 bases clipped from V and 5 bases from J, the junction kept 9 bases outside the gene matches. This CDR3 is built from 14 residues. The germline V gene has CDR1 WNHNN and CDR2 SYGVQD (reference sequence). As DNA, the CDR3 is TGCGCCACCTTGACTAGCGGGAGTGTCAACGAGCAGTACTTC. It codes for CATLTSGSVNEQYF.

This chain joins TRBV6-5 and TRBJ2-5; D is perhaps TRBD1 (6 bases). Trimming took 10 bases from V and 2 from J, leaving 20 bases between them. The germline V gene encodes CDR1 MNHEY and CDR2 SVGAGI. CDR3 length equals 15 residues. CDR3 in DNA: TGTGCCACCCCTCTTTGGGTGGGGGCACAAGAGACCCAGTACTTC. The encoded protein is CATPLWVGAQETQYF.

A single count supports this clone. The CDR3 coding sequence is TGTGCCAGCAGCGAAATCGGGGCCAATAATGAAAAACTGTTTTTT. This translates into CASSEIGANNEKLFF. The chain carries TRBV7-9 and TRBJ1-4; D perhaps matches TRBD1 (5 bases). CDR3 length: 15 amino acids. V was clipped by 5 bases and J by 4 bases, with 14 bases between them. Germline V lookup: CDR1 SEHNR, CDR2 FQNEAQ (reference sequence). Supplemented by reference TRBV7-9 and TRBJ1-4, the full variable domain reads DTGVSQNPRHKITKRGQNVTFRCDPISEHNRLYWYRQTLGQGPEFLTYFQNEAQLEKSRLLSDRFSAERPKGSFSTLEIQRTEQGDSAMYLCASSEIGANNEKLFFGSGTQLSVL.

The chain employs TRBV23-1 and TRBJ1-1; D is uncertain. TRBV23-1 is reported as an ORF; its role is uncertain. The CDR3 totals 17 residues. The V end lost 3 bases, the J end lost 2 bases, and 19 bases lay between the germline ends. CDR3 residues: CASSHASRGPENTEAFF. The CDR3 DNA is TGCGCCAGCAGTCATGCTTCGCGAGGCCCAGAAAACACTGAAGCTTTCTTT.

The table lists this clone with a few counts. This chain joins TRBV27 and TRBJ1-5, with D uncertain. CDR3 size: 13 residues. CDR1 and CDR2 from the germline V gene are MNHEY and SMNVEV (reference sequence). V lost 5 bases and J 7 bases, leaving 12 bases between the germline ends. The CDR3 region is CASSPRRSQPQHF. As DNA, the CDR3 is TGTGCCAGCAGTCCCCGAAGATCCCAGCCCCAGCATTTT.

V gene TRBV20-1 combines with J gene TRBJ2-7; D is unclear. This CDR3 contains 11 residues. The germline V and J ends were trimmed by 8 bases and 7 bases, with 15 bases remaining between them. The V gene's germline CDR1 is DFQATT and CDR2 SNEGSKA (reference sequence). The CDR3 loop reads CSLRNLGEQYF. The CDR3 region has the DNA TGCAGTTTAAGGAACCTAGGGGAGCAGTACTTC.

This chain's CDR3 is CASSATEGETQYF. CDR3 DNA: TGTGCCAGCAGCGCGACAGAGGGAGAGACCCAGTACTTC. The genes are TRBV7-9 and TRBJ2-5; D is tentatively TRBD1 or TRBD2 (5 bases each). Germline values: CDR1 SEHNR, CDR2 FQNEAQ (reference sequence). The CDR3 contains 13 residues. The ends were cut back, 5 bases at V and 4 bases at J, with 11 bases in the middle. Full variable domain (missing parts from reference TRBV7-9 and TRBJ2-5): DTGVSQNPRHKITKRGQNVTFRCDPISEHNRLYWYRQTLGQGPEFLTYFQNEAQLEKSRLLSDRFSAERPKGSFSTLEIQRTEQGDSAMYLCASSATEGETQYFGPGTRLLVL.

The rearrangement joins TRBV28 to TRBJ2-3, with TRBD2 as a possible D gene (5 bases). This CDR3 spans 15 amino acids. The V end lost 3 bases, the J end lost 2 bases, and 12 bases lay between the germline ends. Germline V gene data show CDR1 as MDHEN and CDR2 as SYDVKM. The CDR3 bases are TGTGCCAGCAGTTTCTATGGAGGTTCCACAGATACGCAGTATTTT. Amino acids: CASSFYGGSTDTQYF.

The chain uses TRBV19 and TRBJ2-3, with D possibly matching TRBD2 (5 bases). Germline V gene lookup returns CDR1 LNHDA and CDR2 SQIVND (reference sequence). The CDR3 totals 14 residues. Trimming cost V 8 bases and J 2 bases, with 14 bases left between them. CDR3 protein: CASRPGLLTDTQYF. The CDR3 nucleotides are TGTGCCAGTCGTCCCGGACTTCTCACAGATACGCAGTATTTT.

CDR3 in DNA: TGCGCCAGCAGCGACGTCCCGAACACTGAAGCTTTCTTT. Amino acids: CASSDVPNTEAFF. This sequence joins TRBV5-1 and TRBJ1-1; D remains unclear. The V end was cut by 4 bases, the J end by 1 base, with 8 bases between. Germline V lookup: CDR1 SGHRS, CDR2 YFSETQ. The CDR3 consists of 13 residues.

This chain connects TRBV4-3 to TRBJ1-1; TRBD1 aligns across 11 bases. Trimming took 4 bases from V and 1 from J; bases not matched to a gene: 8. This CDR3 is built from 17 residues. Germline values: CDR1 LGHNA, CDR2 YSLEER. CDR3 residues: CASSRGTGGSGNTEAFF. DNA for the CDR3: TGCGCCAGCAGCCGCGGGACAGGGGGTTCGGGGAACACTGAAGCTTTCTTT.

The J gene is TRBJ2-7, the V gene TRBV27, with 8 bases matching TRBD2. The CDR3 runs to 16 residues. Germline values: CDR1 MNHEY, CDR2 SMNVEV (reference sequence). V lost 4 bases, J lost 0 bases, and 8 bases stayed unmatched. The chain's CDR3 is CASSSHTSGSSYEQYF. In nucleotides, the CDR3 is TGTGCCAGCAGTTCCCACACTAGCGGAAGCTCCTACGAGCAGTACTTC.